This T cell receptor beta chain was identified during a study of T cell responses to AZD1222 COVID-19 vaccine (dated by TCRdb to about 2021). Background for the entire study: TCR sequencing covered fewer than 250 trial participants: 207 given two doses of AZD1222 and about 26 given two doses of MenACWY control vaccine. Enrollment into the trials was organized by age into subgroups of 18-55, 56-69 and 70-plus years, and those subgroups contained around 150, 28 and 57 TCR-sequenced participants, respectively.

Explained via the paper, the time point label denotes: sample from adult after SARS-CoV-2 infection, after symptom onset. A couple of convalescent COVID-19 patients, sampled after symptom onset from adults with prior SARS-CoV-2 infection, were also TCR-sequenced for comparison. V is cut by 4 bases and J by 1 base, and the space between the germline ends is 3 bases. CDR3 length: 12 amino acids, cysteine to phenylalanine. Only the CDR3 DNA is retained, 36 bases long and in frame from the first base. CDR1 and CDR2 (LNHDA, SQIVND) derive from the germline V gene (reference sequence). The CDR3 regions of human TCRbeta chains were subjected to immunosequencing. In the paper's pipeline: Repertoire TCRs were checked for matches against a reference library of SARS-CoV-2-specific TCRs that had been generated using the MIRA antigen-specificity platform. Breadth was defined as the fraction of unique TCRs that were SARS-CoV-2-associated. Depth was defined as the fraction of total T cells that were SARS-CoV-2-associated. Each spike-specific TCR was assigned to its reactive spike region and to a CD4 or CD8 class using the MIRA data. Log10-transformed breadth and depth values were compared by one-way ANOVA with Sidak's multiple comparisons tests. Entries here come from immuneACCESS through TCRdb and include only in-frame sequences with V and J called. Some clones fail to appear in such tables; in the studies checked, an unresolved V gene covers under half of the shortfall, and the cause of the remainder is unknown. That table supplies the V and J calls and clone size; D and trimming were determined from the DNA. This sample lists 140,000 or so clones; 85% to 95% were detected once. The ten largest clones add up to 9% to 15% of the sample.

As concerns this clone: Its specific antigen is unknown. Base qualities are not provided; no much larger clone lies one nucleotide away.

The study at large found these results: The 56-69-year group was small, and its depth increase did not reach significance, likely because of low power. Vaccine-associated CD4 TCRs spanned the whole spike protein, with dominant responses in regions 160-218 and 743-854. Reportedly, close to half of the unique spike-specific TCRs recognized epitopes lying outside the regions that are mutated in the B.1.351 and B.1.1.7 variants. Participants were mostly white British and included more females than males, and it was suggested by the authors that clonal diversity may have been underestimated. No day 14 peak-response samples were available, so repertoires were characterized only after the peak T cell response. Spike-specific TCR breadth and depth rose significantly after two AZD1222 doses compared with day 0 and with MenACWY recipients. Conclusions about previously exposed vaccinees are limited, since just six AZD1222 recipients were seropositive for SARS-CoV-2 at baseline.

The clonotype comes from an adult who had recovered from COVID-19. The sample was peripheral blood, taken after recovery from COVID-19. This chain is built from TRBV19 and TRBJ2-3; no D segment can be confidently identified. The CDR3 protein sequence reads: CASSTRTDTQYF. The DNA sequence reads TGTGCCAGTAGTACCCGCACAGATACGCAGTATTTT.